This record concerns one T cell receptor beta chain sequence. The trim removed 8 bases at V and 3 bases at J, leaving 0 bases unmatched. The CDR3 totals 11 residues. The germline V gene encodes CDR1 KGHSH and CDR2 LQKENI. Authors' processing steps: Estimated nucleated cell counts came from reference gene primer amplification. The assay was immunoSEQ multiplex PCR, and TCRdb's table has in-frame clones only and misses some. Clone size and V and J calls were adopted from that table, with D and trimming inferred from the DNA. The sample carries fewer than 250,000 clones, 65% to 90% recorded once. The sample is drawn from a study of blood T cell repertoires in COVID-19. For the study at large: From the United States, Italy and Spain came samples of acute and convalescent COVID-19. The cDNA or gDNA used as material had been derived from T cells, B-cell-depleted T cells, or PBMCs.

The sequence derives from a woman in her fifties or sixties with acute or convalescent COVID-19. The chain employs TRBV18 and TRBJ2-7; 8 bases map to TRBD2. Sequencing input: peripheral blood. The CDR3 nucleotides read TGTGCCAGCCGGGGGGGCTACGAGCAGTACTTC. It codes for CASRGGYEQYF.